This T cell receptor (beta chain) was sequenced during a study of T cell responses to AZD1222 COVID-19 vaccine. To note about this clone: The target antigen is unknown.

Using immunoSEQ multiplex PCR, the repertoire was profiled, and TCRdb retains in-frame clones only, with some absent. The table has under 150,000 clones, 93% seen once. Study-wide results and limits: CD4 TCRs covered the whole spike, strongest at regions 160-218 and 743-854.

The clonotype was recovered from an adult in good health. The input for sequencing was peripheral blood, taken on day 0 of AZD1222 vaccination.

The CDR3 protein is CASRLGNSNQPQHF. DNA of the CDR3: TGTGCCAGCAGGTTGGGTAATAGCAATCAGCCCCAGCATTTT. The rearrangement links TRBV28 to TRBJ1-5; D remains ambiguous. V lost 6 bases to trimming and J lost 0 bases, with 9 bases between them. Per germline, CDR1 MDHEN and CDR2 SYDVKM. The CDR3 runs to 14 residues.